This T cell receptor beta chain was documented in a study of blood T cell repertoires in COVID-19. For the study at large: PBMCs, B-cell-depleted T cells, or T cells were the source of the cDNA or gDNA that made up the material.

V dropped 5 bases and J dropped 4; count of bases not matched to a gene: 11. The CDR3 is made up of 16 amino acids. Looked up from germline, CDR1 is SGHTA and CDR2 is FQGNSA. Generated by immunoSEQ multiplex PCR, the TCRdb table keeps only in-frame clones and is missing some. This table has about 240,000 clones, around 82% appearing once. The clonotype was recovered from a woman aged 70-85 years with acute or convalescent COVID-19. Sequencing input: peripheral blood. The rearrangement links TRBV7-2 to TRBJ1-5, with 7 bases identical to TRBD1. Written as DNA, the CDR3 is TGTGCCAGCAGCACGACCATGACAGGGAGGAATCAGCCCCAGCATTTT. The encoded protein is CASSTTMTGRNQPQHF.